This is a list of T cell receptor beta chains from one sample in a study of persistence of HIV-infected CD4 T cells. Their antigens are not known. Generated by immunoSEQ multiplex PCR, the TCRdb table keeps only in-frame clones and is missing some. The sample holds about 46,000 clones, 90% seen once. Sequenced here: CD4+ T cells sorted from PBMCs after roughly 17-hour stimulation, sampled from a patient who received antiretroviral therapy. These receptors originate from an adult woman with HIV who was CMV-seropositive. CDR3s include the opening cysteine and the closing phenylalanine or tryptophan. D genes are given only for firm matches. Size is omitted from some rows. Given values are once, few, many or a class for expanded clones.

CASSLVGTDTQYF | TGTGCCAGCAGCTTGGTGGGGACAGATACGCAGTATTTT | - | TRBJ2-3 | - | TRBV5-4
CASSANSNQPQHF | TGTGCCAGCAGCGCTAATAGCAATCAGCCCCAGCATTTT | - | TRBJ1-5 | - | TRBV6-4
CASSRSTPMNTEAFF | TGTGCCAGCAGCCGATCCACCCCCATGAACACTGAAGCTTTCTTT | - | TRBJ1-1 | - | TRBV7-8
CASDERRDYNSPLHF | TGTGCCAGCGACGAGCGGAGAGACTATAATTCACCCCTCCACTTT | - | TRBJ1-6 | - | TRBV9
CASSLWQGAREQYF | TGTGCCAGCAGTTTATGGCAGGGGGCTAGGGAGCAGTACTTC | TRBD1 | TRBJ2-7 | - | TRBV27
CASSDRAGGARNQPQHF | TGTGCCAGCAGTGATAGGGCAGGGGGCGCTCGCAATCAGCCCCAGCATTTT | TRBD1 | TRBJ1-5 | - | TRBV2
CASSRPGTGDTYEQYF | TGCGCCAGCAGCCGACCAGGGACAGGGGACACCTACGAGCAGTACTTC | TRBD1 | TRBJ2-7 | - | TRBV5-1
CASSPLGEGQPQHF | TGTGCCAGCTCCCCGTTGGGGGAAGGACAGCCCCAGCATTTT | - | TRBJ1-5 | - | TRBV18
CASSVEMNTEAFF | TGTGCCAGCAGCGTAGAGATGAACACTGAAGCTTTCTTT | - | TRBJ1-1 | once | TRBV9
CASSPTGGYPGYTF | TGTGCCAGCTCACCGACGGGGGGGTACCCGGGCTACACCTTC | - | TRBJ1-2 | once | TRBV18
CASSDMGVLGNQPQHF | TGTGCCAGCAGTGACATGGGGGTCCTTGGCAATCAGCCCCAGCATTTT | - | TRBJ1-5 | - | TRBV6-1
CASSLGLGYTF | TGTGCCAGCAGTTTGGGGCTTGGCTACACCTTC | - | TRBJ1-2 | - | TRBV12-3/TRBV12-4
CASSPEGTGRVTDTQYF | TGTGCCAGTAGTCCCGAGGGGACAGGGCGAGTCACAGATACGCAGTATTTT | TRBD1 | TRBJ2-3 | - | TRBV19
CASRGDGNQPQHF | TGTGCCAGCAGAGGGGACGGGAATCAGCCCCAGCATTTT | - | TRBJ1-5 | - | TRBV2
CASSLVILSGANVLTF | TGTGCCAGCAGCTTGGTCATTCTCTCTGGGGCCAACGTCCTGACTTTC | - | TRBJ2-6 | - | TRBV5-6
CASSEVRPGSGSPLHF | TGTGCCAGCAGTGAAGTTAGGCCAGGGAGCGGATCACCCCTCCACTTT | - | TRBJ1-6 | - | TRBV2
CASSVGGSSTDTQYF | TGTGCCAGCAGCGTAGGAGGAAGTAGCACAGATACGCAGTATTTT | - | TRBJ2-3 | - | TRBV9
CASGPGEDRSYEQYF | TGTGCTAGTGGTCCCGGGGAAGATCGCTCCTACGAGCAGTACTTC | - | TRBJ2-7 | - | TRBV12-5
CASSSRRDKFYGYTF | TGTGCCAGCAGTTCACGCCGGGACAAATTCTATGGCTACACCTTC | - | TRBJ1-2 | - | TRBV6-2/TRBV6-3
CASSPTGGGRGTDTQYF | TGTGCCAGCAGCCCCACCGGAGGGGGCCGGGGCACAGATACGCAGTATTTT | - | TRBJ2-3 | - | TRBV9
CASGLMTGGRGSSYNEQFF | TGTGCTAGTGGTTTGATGACAGGGGGCAGGGGAAGCTCCTACAATGAGCAGTTCTTC | TRBD1 | TRBJ2-1 | - | TRBV12-5
CASSLRSDGNYGYTF | TGTGCCAGCAGTCTACGCAGCGACGGGAACTATGGCTACACCTTC | - | TRBJ1-2 | few | TRBV2
CAISESKGQPQHF | TGTGCCATCAGTGAGTCCAAAGGGCAGCCCCAGCATTTT | - | TRBJ1-5 | - | TRBV10-3
CASTPLTGIGAHGYTF | TGTGCCAGCACACCGTTAACCGGGATCGGGGCCCATGGCTACACCTTC | - | TRBJ1-2 | - | TRBV3-1/TRBV3-2
CASSLQGPTNEKLFF | TGTGCCAGCAGCTTACAGGGGCCAACTAATGAAAAACTGTTTTTT | TRBD1 | TRBJ1-4 | - | TRBV5-4
CASSLDETTGGHTDTQYF | TGTGCCAGCAGCTTAGATGAGACCACGGGGGGTCACACAGATACGCAGTATTTT | TRBD2 | TRBJ2-3 | - | TRBV7-2